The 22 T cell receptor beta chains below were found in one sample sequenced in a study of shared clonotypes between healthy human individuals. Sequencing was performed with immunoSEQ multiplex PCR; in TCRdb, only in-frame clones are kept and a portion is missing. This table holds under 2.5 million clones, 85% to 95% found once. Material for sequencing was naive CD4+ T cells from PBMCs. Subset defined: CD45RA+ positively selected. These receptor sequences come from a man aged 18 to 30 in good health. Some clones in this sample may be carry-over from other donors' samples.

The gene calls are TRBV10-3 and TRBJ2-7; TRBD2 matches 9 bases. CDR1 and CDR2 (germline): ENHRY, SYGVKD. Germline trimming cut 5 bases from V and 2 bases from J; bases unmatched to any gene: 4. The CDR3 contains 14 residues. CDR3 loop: CAISIAGGTYEQYF. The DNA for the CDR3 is TGTGCCATCAGTATCGCGGGAGGGACCTACGAGCAGTACTTC.

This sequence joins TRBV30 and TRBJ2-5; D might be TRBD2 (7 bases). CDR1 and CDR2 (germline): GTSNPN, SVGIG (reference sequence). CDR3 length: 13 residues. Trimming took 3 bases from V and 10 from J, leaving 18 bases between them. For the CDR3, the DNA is TGTGCCTGGAGCCCCGGGGGGCCGTCGGGCCAGTACTTC. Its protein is CAWSPGGPSGQYF.

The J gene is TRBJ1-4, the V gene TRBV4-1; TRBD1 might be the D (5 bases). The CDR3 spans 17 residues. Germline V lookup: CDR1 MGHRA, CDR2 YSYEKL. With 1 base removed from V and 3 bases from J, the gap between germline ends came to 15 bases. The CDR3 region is CASSQVRGGRPNEKLFF. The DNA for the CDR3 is TGCGCCAGCAGCCAAGTGCGCGGGGGTAGGCCTAATGAAAAACTGTTTTTT.

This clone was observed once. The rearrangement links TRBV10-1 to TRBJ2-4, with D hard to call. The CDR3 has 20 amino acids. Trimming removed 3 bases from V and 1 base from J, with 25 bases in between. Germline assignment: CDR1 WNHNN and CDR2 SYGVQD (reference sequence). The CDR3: CASSDGLLVAGRVAKNIQYF. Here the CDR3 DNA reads TGCGCCAGCAGTGACGGTTTGCTCGTCGCTGGACGGGTGGCCAAAAACATTCAGTACTTC.

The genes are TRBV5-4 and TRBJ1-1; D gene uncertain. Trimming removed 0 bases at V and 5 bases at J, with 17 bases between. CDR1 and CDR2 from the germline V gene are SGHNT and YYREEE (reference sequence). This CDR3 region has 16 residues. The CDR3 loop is CASSLAATKGRTEAFF. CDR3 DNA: TGTGCCAGCAGCTTGGCGGCTACTAAGGGTAGGACTGAAGCTTTCTTT.

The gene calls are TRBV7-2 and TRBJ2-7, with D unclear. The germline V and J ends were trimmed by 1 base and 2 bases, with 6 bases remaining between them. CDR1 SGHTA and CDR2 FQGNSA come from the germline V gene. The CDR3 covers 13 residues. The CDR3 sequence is CASSLVPAYEQYF. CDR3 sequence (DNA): TGTGCCAGCAGCTTAGTACCTGCCTACGAGCAGTACTTC.

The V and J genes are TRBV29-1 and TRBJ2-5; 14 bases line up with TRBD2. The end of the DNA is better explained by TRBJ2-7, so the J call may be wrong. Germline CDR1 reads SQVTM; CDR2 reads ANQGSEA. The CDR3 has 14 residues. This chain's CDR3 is CSVRTSGRPNEQYF. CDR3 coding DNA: TGCAGCGTTCGGACTAGCGGGAGGCCCAACGAGCAGTACTTC.

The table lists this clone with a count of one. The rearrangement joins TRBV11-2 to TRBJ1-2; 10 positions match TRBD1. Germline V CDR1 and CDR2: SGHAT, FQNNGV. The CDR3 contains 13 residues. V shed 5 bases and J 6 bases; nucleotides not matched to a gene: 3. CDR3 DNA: TGTGCCAGCAGCCGGGACAGGGGAAATGGCTACACCTTC. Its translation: CASSRDRGNGYTF.

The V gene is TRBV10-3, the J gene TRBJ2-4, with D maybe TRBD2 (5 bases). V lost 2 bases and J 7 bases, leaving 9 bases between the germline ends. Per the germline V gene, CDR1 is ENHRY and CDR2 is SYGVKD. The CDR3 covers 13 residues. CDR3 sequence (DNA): TGTGCCATCAGTGAGGGTCTAGCTAACATTCAGTACTTC. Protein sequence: CAISEGLANIQYF.

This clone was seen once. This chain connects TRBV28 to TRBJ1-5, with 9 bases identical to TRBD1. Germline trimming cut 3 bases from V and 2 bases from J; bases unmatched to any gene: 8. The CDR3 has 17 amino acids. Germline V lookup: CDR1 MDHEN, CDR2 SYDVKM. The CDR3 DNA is TGTGCCAGCAGTTTGGCTCGACAGGGGGTCGGCAATCAGCCCCAGCATTTT. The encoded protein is CASSLARQGVGNQPQHF. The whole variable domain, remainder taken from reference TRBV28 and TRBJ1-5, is DVKVTQSSRYLVKRTGEKVFLECVQDMDHENMFWYRQDPGLGLRLIYFSYDVKMKEKGDIPEGYSVSREKKERFSLILESASTNQTSMYLCASSLARQGVGNQPQHFGDGTRLSIL.

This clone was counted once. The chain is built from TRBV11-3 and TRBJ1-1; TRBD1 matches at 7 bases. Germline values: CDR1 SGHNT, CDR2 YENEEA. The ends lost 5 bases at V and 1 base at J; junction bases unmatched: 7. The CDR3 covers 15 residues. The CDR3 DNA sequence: TGTGCCAGCAGCCCCGAGGGACAGACGAACACTGAAGCTTTCTTT. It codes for CASSPEGQTNTEAFF.

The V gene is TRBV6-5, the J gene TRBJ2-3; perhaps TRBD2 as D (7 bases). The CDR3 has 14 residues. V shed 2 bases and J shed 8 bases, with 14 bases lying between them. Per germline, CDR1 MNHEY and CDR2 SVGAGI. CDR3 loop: CASSYRGASGTQYF. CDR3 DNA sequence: TGTGCCAGCAGTTACCGGGGGGCATCTGGTACGCAGTATTTT.

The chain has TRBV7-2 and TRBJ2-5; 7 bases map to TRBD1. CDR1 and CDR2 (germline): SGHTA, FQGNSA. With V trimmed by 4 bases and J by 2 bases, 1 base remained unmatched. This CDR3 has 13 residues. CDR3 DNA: TGTGCCAGCAGCTGGGGACAGCAAGAGACCCAGTACTTC. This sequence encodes CASSWGQQETQYF. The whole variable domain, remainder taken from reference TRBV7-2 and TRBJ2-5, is GAGVSQSPSNKVTEKGKDVELRCDPISGHTALYWYRQSLGQGLEFLIYFQGNSAPDKSGLPSDRFSAERTGGSVSTLTIQRTQQEDSAVYLCASSWGQQETQYFGPGTRLLVL.

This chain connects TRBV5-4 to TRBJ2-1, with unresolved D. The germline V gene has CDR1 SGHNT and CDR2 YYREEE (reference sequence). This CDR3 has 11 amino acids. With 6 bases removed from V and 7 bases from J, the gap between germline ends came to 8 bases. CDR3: CASKAVNEQFF. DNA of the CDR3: TGTGCCAGCAAGGCTGTGAATGAGCAGTTCTTC.

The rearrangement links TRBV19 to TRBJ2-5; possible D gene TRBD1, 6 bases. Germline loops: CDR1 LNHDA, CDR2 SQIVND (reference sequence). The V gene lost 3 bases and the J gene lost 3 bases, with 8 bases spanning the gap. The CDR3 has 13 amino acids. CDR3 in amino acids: CASSMGHEETQYF. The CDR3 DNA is TGTGCCAGTAGTATGGGACACGAAGAGACCCAGTACTTC.

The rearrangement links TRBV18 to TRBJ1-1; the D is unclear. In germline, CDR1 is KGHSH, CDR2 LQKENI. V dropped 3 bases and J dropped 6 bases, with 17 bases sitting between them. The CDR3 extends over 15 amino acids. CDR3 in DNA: TGTGCCAGCTCACCTGAGGAGGTGCTGAGGGCTGAAGCTTTCTTT. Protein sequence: CASSPEEVLRAEAFF.

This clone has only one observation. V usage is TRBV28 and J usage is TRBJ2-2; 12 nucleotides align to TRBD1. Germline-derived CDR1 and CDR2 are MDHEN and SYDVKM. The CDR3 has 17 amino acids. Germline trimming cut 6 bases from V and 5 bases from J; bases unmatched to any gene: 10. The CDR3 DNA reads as TGTGCCAGCAGACATCCGGGACAGGGGGCCCCGACCGGGGAGCTGTTTTTT. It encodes CASRHPGQGAPTGELFF.

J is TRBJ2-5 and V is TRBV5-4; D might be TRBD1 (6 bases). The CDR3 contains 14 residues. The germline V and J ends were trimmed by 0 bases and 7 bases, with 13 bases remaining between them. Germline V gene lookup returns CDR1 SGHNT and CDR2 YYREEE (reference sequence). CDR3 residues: CASSLGTDGATQYF. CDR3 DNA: TGTGCCAGCAGCTTGGGGACAGATGGAGCGACCCAGTACTTC.

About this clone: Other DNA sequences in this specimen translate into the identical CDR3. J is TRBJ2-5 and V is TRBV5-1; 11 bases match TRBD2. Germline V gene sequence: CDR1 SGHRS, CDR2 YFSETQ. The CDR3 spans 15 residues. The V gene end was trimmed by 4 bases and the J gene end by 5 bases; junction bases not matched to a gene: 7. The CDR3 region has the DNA TGCGCCAGCAGCACCCTAGCGGGAGGTGGCGAGACCCAGTACTTC. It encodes CASSTLAGGGETQYF.

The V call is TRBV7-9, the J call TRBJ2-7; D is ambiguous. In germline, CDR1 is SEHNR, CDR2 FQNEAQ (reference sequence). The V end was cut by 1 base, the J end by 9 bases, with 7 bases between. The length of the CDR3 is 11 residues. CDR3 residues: CASSLGLVQYF. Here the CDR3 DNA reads TGTGCCAGCAGCTTAGGGCTCGTGCAGTACTTC.

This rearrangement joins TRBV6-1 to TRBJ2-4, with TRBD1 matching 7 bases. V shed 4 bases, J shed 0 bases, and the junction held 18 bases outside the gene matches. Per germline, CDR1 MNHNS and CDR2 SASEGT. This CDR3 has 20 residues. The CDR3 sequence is CASSGSPGQKTSLAKNIQYF. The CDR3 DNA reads TGTGCCAGCAGTGGATCACCGGGACAGAAAACGAGTCTAGCCAAAAACATTCAGTACTTC.

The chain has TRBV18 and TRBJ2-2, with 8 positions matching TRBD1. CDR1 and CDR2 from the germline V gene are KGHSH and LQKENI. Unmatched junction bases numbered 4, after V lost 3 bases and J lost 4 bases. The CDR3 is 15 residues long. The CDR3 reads CASSPSTGATGELFF. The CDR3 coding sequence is TGTGCCAGCTCACCGTCGACAGGGGCCACCGGGGAGCTGTTTTTT.